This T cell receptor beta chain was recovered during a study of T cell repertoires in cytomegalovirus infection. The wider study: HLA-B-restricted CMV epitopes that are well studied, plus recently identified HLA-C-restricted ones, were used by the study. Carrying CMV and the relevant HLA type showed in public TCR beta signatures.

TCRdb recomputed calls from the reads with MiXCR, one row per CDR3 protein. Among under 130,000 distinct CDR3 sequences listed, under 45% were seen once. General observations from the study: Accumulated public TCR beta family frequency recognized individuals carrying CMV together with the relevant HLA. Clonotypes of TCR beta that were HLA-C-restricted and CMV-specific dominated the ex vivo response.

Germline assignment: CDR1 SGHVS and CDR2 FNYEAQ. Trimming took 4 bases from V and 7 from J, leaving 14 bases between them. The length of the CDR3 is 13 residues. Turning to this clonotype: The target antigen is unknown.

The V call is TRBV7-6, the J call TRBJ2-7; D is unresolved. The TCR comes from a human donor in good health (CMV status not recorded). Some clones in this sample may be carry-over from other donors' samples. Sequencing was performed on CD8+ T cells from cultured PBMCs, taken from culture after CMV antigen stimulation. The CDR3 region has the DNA TGTGCCAGCAGCTCCAACATAGTGGAAGAGCAGTACTTC. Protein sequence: CASSSNIVEEQYF.